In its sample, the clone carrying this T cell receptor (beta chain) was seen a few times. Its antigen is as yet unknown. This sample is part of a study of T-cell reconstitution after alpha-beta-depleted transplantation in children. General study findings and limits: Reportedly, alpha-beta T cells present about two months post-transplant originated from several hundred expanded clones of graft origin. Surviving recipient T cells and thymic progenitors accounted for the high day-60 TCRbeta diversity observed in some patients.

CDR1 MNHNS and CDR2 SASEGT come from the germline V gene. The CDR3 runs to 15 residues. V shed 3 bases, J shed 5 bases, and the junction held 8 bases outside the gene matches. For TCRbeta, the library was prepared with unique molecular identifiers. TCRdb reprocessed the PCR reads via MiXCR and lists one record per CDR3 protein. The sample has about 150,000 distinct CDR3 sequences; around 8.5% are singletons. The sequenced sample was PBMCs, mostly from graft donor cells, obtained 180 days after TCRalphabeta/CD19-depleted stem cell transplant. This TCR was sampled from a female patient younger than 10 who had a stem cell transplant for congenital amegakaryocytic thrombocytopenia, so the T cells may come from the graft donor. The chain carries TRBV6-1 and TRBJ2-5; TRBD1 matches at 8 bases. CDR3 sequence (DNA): TGTGCCAGCAGTGAGTTTCAGGGGGCGTGGGAGACCCAGTACTTC. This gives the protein CASSEFQGAWETQYF.